This entry features one T cell receptor (beta chain) sequence. Its matching antigen is unknown. Additional DNA sequences in this sample encode the identical CDR3. The data derive from a study of cytomegalovirus exposure and HLA in healthy donors. Background on the study: HLA-typed donors were the source of about 81 million unique TCRs held in an early data release. Notes on the study in general: Presence/absence comparisons presumed near-even sequencing depth among donors. Several of the most significant clusters appeared, in a later analysis, to be linked to common viral pathogens. Using the classifier, cytomegalovirus status was reportedly diagnosed with high specificity and sensitivity.

Use of 60 Vbeta and 13 Jbeta primers characterized the PCR. This table comes from immunoSEQ multiplex PCR, and its TCRdb copy is limited to in-frame clones, with some not included. The sample lists about 250,000 clones, about 80% occurring once. The germline V and J ends were trimmed by 2 bases and 1 base, with 10 bases remaining between them. The CDR3 totals 15 residues. The V gene's germline CDR1 is MDHEN and CDR2 SYDVKM. The chain carries TRBV28 and TRBJ2-3, with a weak D call TRBD2 (6 bases). The material sequenced was PBMCs. The clonotype was recovered from a girl aged 2 to 9 in good health and CMV-seronegative. Here the CDR3 reads CASSLAASGTDTQYF. CDR3 in DNA: TGTGCCAGCAGTTTAGCGGCTAGCGGCACAGATACGCAGTATTTT.